These 28 T cell receptor beta chains were all obtained from the same sample, sequenced in a study of identical twins. TCRdb ran MiXCR on the 5' RACE reads and lists one entry per CDR3 protein. The sample has 250,000 to 350,000 distinct CDR3 sequences; nearly 9.5% are singletons. The same data also contributed to another study, on yellow fever vaccine responses in identical twins.

Material: CD8+ T cells sorted from blood. All receptors come from a woman aged 18-29 years in good health.

This clonotype was found many times. J is TRBJ2-3 and V is TRBV7-2, with D tentatively TRBD2 (6 bases). Trimming removed 0 bases at V and 2 bases at J, with 15 bases between. Germline assignment: CDR1 SGHTA and CDR2 FQGNSA. The CDR3 is 17 residues long. Here the CDR3 reads CASSLARGAAPTDTQYF. CDR3 DNA: TGTGCCAGCAGCTTAGCGCGGGGAGCGGCCCCCACAGATACGCAGTATTTT. The full variable domain, its missing parts supplied by reference TRBV7-2 and TRBJ2-3, is GAGVSQSPSNKVTEKGKDVELRCDPISGHTALYWYRQSLGQGLEFLIYFQGNSAPDKSGLPSDRFSAERTGGSVSTLTIQRTQQEDSAVYLCASSLARGAAPTDTQYFGPGTRLTVL.

This clonotype was seen ten or more times. V gene TRBV4-3 combines with J gene TRBJ2-1; 10 positions agree with TRBD2. CDR3 length: 17 amino acids. The germline V gene encodes CDR1 LGHNA and CDR2 YSLEER. V gave up 0 bases and J gave up 9 bases; unmatched junction bases: 11. CDR3: CASSQDSLAGEGGEQFF. The DNA of the CDR3 is TGCGCCAGCAGCCAAGATAGTCTAGCGGGAGAGGGGGGTGAGCAGTTCTTC.

This clonotype was observed many times. DNA of the CDR3: TGCGCCAGCAGCTTAGGGACTGGTTCCAGCGAGCAGTACTTC. Its protein product is CASSLGTGSSEQYF. The chain couples TRBV5-1 to TRBJ2-7; maybe TRBD2 (6 bases). The V end was cut by 2 bases, the J end by 6 bases, with 15 bases between. The germline V gene encodes CDR1 SGHRS and CDR2 YFSETQ. The CDR3 has 14 amino acids.

The table lists this clonotype with many counts. The J gene is TRBJ2-1, the V gene TRBV5-5; D not resolved. The germline V gene has CDR1 SGHKS and CDR2 YYEKEE (reference sequence). V was pared by 4 bases and J by 4 bases, with 9 bases between. The CDR3 is 13 amino acids. The CDR3 sequence is CASSAPSYNEQFF. The CDR3 region has the DNA TGTGCCAGCAGCGCTCCGTCGTACAATGAGCAGTTCTTC.

This clonotype was detected many times. The CDR3 reads CASSQGTGGYNEQFF. CDR3 in DNA: TGCGCCAGCAGCCAGGGGACAGGGGGTTACAATGAGCAGTTCTTC. V and J are TRBV4-3 and TRBJ2-1; TRBD1 matches at 11 bases. Trimming took 3 bases from V and 4 from J; bases not matched to a gene: 2. The CDR3 loop spans 15 amino acids. Germline V gene lookup returns CDR1 LGHNA and CDR2 YSLEER.

This clonotype was counted at least ten times. The chain links TRBV29-1 to TRBJ2-1; D is possibly TRBD1 (6 bases). Trimming removed 3 bases at V and 7 bases at J, with 13 bases between. This CDR3 spans 13 amino acids. From germline, CDR1 is SQVTM and CDR2 ANQGSEA. The CDR3 sequence: CSVDRGTSNEQFF. CDR3 bases: TGCAGCGTTGACAGGGGCACTTCAAATGAGCAGTTCTTC.

As concerns this clonotype: This may stem from a read error, because a much larger clone lies one nucleotide away. The chain is built from TRBV6-1 and TRBJ2-3, with TRBD1 identical over 12 bases. V trimming: 3 bases; J trimming: 2 bases; junction bases outside the gene matches: 0. The germline V gene has CDR1 MNHNS and CDR2 SASEGT. The CDR3 is made up of 15 amino acids. In nucleotides, the CDR3 is TGTGCCAGCAGTGAGGGACAGGGGGCCACAGATACGCAGTATTTT. It specifies CASSEGQGATDTQYF.

In this sample, this clonotype turned up many times. The chain recombines TRBV7-3 with TRBJ2-1; 11 nucleotides match TRBD2. Germline V gene sequence: CDR1 SGHTA, CDR2 FQGTGA. The CDR3 contains 15 residues. V lost 5 bases and J lost 4; bases outside the gene matches: 4. In DNA form, the CDR3 reads TGTGCCAGCAGCAAGACTAGCGGGGCTTACAATGAGCAGTTCTTC. Its translation: CASSKTSGAYNEQFF.

Only a few counts were recorded for this clonotype. J is TRBJ2-7 and V is TRBV20-1; TRBD1 agrees at 7 bases. The CDR3 consists of 16 residues. CDR1 is DFQATT and CDR2 is SNEGSKA in the germline V gene (reference sequence). V was clipped by 0 bases and J by 7 bases; unmatched bases: 15. CDR3 sequence (DNA): TGCAGTGCTAGAGACGAAGTTACAGGGGATTACGGGGAGCAGTACTTC. It translates to CSARDEVTGDYGEQYF.

The chain uses TRBV30 and TRBJ2-7; D is perhaps TRBD1 or TRBD2 (6 bases each). Trimming took 1 base from V and 3 from J, leaving 10 bases between them. Germline CDR1 and CDR2: GTSNPN and SVGIG (reference sequence). This CDR3 region has 13 residues. CDR3 nucleotides: TGTGCCTGGAGTGACGGGGGCATCTACGAGCAGTACTTC. Translating it yields CAWSDGGIYEQYF.

This clonotype was seen a handful of times. The rearrangement joins TRBV4-2 to TRBJ1-1, with a tentative D call TRBD1 (5 bases). Germline V CDR1 and CDR2: LGHNA, YNFKEQ. This CDR3 is 15 amino acids long. V was clipped by 3 bases and J by 0 bases, with 11 bases between them. CDR3 region: CASSQGDGMNTEAFF. DNA of the CDR3: TGTGCCAGCAGCCAGGGGGACGGTATGAACACTGAAGCTTTCTTT.

In its sample, this clonotype was seen many times. This chain joins TRBV3-1 and TRBJ2-3; possibly TRBD1 or TRBD2 for D (5 bases each). This CDR3 contains 16 residues. CDR1 and CDR2 from the germline V gene are LGHDT and YNNKEL (reference sequence). V lost 8 bases to trimming and J lost 3 bases, with 21 bases between them. The CDR3 DNA sequence: TGTGCCAGCTCACAAGAGTGGGACCGGACGACAGATACGCAGTATTTT. This encodes CASSQEWDRTTDTQYF.

In this sample, this clonotype turned up a few times. The chain uses TRBV25-1 and TRBJ2-3; TRBD2 agrees at 13 bases. The J segment lost 5 bases and the V segment lost 4 bases, leaving 6 bases of the junction unmatched. Germline assignment: CDR1 MGHDK and CDR2 SYGVNS. CDR3 length: 16 residues. The CDR3 DNA follows: TGTGCCAGCAGTGCCGGGACTAGCGGGGCGTTAGATACGCAGTATTTT. This translates into CASSAGTSGALDTQYF.

This sequence joins TRBV7-3 and TRBJ2-1; D remains ambiguous. The V gene lost 1 base and the J gene lost 10 bases, with 11 bases spanning the gap. Per the germline V gene, CDR1 is SGHTA and CDR2 is FQGTGA. The CDR3 is 13 amino acids. CDR3 nucleotide sequence: TGTGCCAGCAGCTTAATTCGGGCAGCGGAGCAGTTCTTC. Amino acids: CASSLIRAAEQFF.

This clonotype was picked up a small number of times. The chain links TRBV7-9 to TRBJ2-1, with 8 bases matching TRBD2. Germline values: CDR1 SEHNR, CDR2 FQNEAQ (reference sequence). Trimming removed 10 bases from V and 2 bases from J; junction bases left unmatched: 10. This CDR3 is built from 15 residues. DNA for the CDR3: TGTGCCACCCCGGGTAGCGGGACCACCTACAATGAGCAGTTCTTC. Translating it yields CATPGSGTTYNEQFF.

This clonotype was found a few times. Here the CDR3 reads CSARLLGGLETQYF. The CDR3 nucleotides are TGCAGTGCTAGATTGTTGGGGGGTCTGGAGACCCAGTACTTC. The chain links TRBV20-1 to TRBJ2-5, with D possibly being TRBD2 (6 bases). The V gene lost 2 bases and the J gene lost 5 bases, with 15 bases spanning the gap. Germline V lookup: CDR1 DFQATT, CDR2 SNEGSKA (reference sequence). CDR3 length: 14 amino acids.

This clonotype was counted many times. The gene calls are TRBV11-2 and TRBJ2-7, with D unclear. V shed 2 bases and J shed 4 bases, with 12 bases lying between them. The CDR3 has 14 amino acids. CDR1 is SGHAT, CDR2 FQNNGV, per germline. CDR3 nucleotide sequence: TGTGCCAGCAGCTTATTTGGCGGAGCGTACGAGCAGTACTTC. Translated: CASSLFGGAYEQYF.

The sample holds many counts of this clonotype. The V and J genes are TRBV20-1 and TRBJ2-1; D unclear. Germline lookup yields CDR1 DFQATT and CDR2 SNEGSKA (reference sequence). Trimming removed 1 base from V and 6 bases from J, with 10 bases in between. The CDR3 is 13 residues long. CDR3 sequence reads: CSARGTVPNEQFF. The CDR3 DNA reads TGCAGTGCTAGAGGGACCGTTCCCAATGAGCAGTTCTTC.

This clonotype was counted between two and nine times. The chain joins TRBV11-3 to TRBJ2-1; D is possibly TRBD2 (6 bases). The length of the CDR3 is 12 residues. The germline V gene has CDR1 SGHNT and CDR2 YENEEA. Trimming shortened V by 5 bases and J by 10 bases, and 12 bases separated the two germline ends. CDR3 loop: CASSPRGGEQFF. CDR3 nucleotide sequence: TGTGCCAGCAGCCCTCGGGGAGGCGAGCAGTTCTTC.

This clonotype was detected a few times. J is TRBJ2-3 and V is TRBV4-3; TRBD2 aligns across 8 bases. The CDR3 is 16 residues long. V lost 0 bases to trimming and J lost 0 bases; unmatched junction nucleotides: 2. CDR1 and CDR2 (germline): LGHNA, YSLEER. The CDR3 DNA reads TGCGCCAGCAGCCAAGATGGCGGGGGGAGCACAGATACGCAGTATTTT. Its translation is CASSQDGGGSTDTQYF.

The chain has TRBV28 and TRBJ2-6; D gene ambiguous. Per the germline V gene, CDR1 is MDHEN and CDR2 is SYDVKM. Trimming took 1 base from V and 2 from J, leaving 12 bases between them. The CDR3 has 17 residues. The CDR3 nucleotides are TGTGCCAGCAGTTTATCCGACACACCGACTGGGGCCAACGTCCTGACTTTC. Translation: CASSLSDTPTGANVLTF.

This clonotype was detected a few times. The chain uses TRBV20-1 and TRBJ2-7, with 8 bases that match TRBD2. CDR3 size: 14 residues. Germline V gene lookup returns CDR1 DFQATT and CDR2 SNEGSKA (reference sequence). Germline trimming cut 7 bases from V and 2 bases from J; bases unmatched to any gene: 10. The CDR3: CSGGNERGPYEQYF. Here the CDR3 DNA reads TGCAGTGGGGGGAACGAGCGGGGGCCCTACGAGCAGTACTTC.

Remarks on this clonotype: The junction departs from the called germline gene at one end, perhaps through a read error. CDR3 nucleotide sequence: TGTGCCAGCAGCCTACAGGGACCAAACACCGGGGCGCTGTTTTTT. Translation gives CASSLQGPNTGALFF. The V gene is TRBV14, the J gene TRBJ2-2, with a possible D match to TRBD1 (6 bases). CDR3 length: 15 residues. CDR1 is SGHDN and CDR2 is FVKESK in the germline V gene.

J is TRBJ2-7 and V is TRBV20-1; the D is unclear. This CDR3 spans 13 amino acids. V dropped 2 bases and J dropped 2 bases, with 10 bases sitting between them. CDR1 and CDR2 (germline): DFQATT, SNEGSKA (reference sequence). This CDR3 reads CSARSHNTYEQYF. The DNA for the CDR3 is TGCAGTGCTAGAAGTCACAACACCTACGAGCAGTACTTC.

The chain recombines TRBV7-9 with TRBJ2-6; D unresolved. The CDR3 consists of 15 residues. CDR1 and CDR2 from the germline V gene are SEHNR and FQNEAQ (reference sequence). Trimming shortened V by 2 bases and J by 2 bases, and 7 bases separated the two germline ends. CDR3 in DNA: TGTGCCAGCAGCTTACTCCTCCCTGGGGCCAACGTCCTGACTTTC. This gives the protein CASSLLLPGANVLTF.

This clonotype was seen ten or more times. CDR3 sequence (DNA): TGCGCCAGCAGCCAAGATCGGGGGGATCAGCCCCAGCATTTT. Encoded protein: CASSQDRGDQPQHF. The chain recombines TRBV4-3 with TRBJ1-5; possibly TRBD1 for D (5 bases). The germline gives CDR1 LGHNA, CDR2 YSLEER. With 0 bases removed from V and 5 bases from J, the gap between germline ends came to 8 bases. The CDR3 runs 14 residues.

This clonotype was detected only a few times. The CDR3, as DNA: TGTGCCAGTAGTATAGAGGGTAGCGGGAGAGTTTATGAGCAGTTCTTC. Amino acids: CASSIEGSGRVYEQFF. This sequence joins TRBV19 and TRBJ2-1; TRBD2 aligns across 9 bases. The germline CDR1 and CDR2 sequences are LNHDA and SQIVND (reference sequence). The CDR3 contains 16 residues. V was clipped by 0 bases and J by 8 bases; unmatched bases: 8. The full variable domain, its missing parts supplied by reference TRBV19 and TRBJ2-1, is DGGITQSPKYLFRKEGQNVTLSCEQNLNHDAMYWYRQDPGQGLRLIYYSQIVNDFQKGDIAEGYSVSREKKESFPLTVTSAQKNPTAFYLCASSIEGSGRVYEQFFGPGTRLTVL.

The J gene is TRBJ1-5, the V gene TRBV5-6; a possible D gene is TRBD1 (5 bases). The germline V gene has CDR1 SGHDT and CDR2 YYEEEE. This CDR3 spans 14 amino acids. Deletions cut 2 bases from V and 9 bases from J, with 15 bases between. In nucleotides, the CDR3 is TGTGCCAGCAGCTTAGGAGGGGCGGAGGGGCCCCAGCATTTT. Translation gives CASSLGGAEGPQHF.